The T cell receptor beta chain described here comes from a study of CD8 T cells in ankylosing spondylitis. Molecular-barcoded quantitative 5'-RACE produced these TCR beta libraries. TCRdb re-called the 5' RACE reads with MiXCR, one entry per CDR3 protein. The sample has around 890,000 distinct CDR3 sequences; approximately 10% are singletons. General study points: CD8+ disease-linked clones were present at relatively low frequencies in blood. As reported, disease-linked clones showed significant enrichment in matched ankylosing spondylitis synovial fluid. Earlier literature documents some of the motif variants in reactive arthritis synovial fluid and blood. What seemed typical of ankylosing spondylitis blood was a TCR beta motif built from eight highly homologous variants.

Trimming shortened V by 2 bases and J by 6 bases, and 11 bases separated the two germline ends. The CDR3 covers 14 residues. Germline V gene lookup returns CDR1 SGHRS and CDR2 YFSETQ. This clonotype appeared a few times. Its antigen is as yet unknown. The chain uses TRBV5-1 and TRBJ2-2; weak D call: TRBD1 (5 bases). The source is a male donor with ankylosing spondylitis. The sequenced sample consisted of blood, either unsorted or a sorted T cell fraction (not recorded which). The CDR3 protein is CASSFQGVPGELFF. The CDR3 DNA is TGCGCCAGCAGCTTTCAGGGTGTTCCCGGGGAGCTGTTTTTT.